This paragraph reports one TCR beta chain. This CDR3 is built from 18 residues. V lost 6 bases, J lost 2 bases, and 13 bases stayed unmatched. The germline gives CDR1 SGHAT, CDR2 FQNNGV. Measured with immunoSEQ multiplex PCR; TCRdb has only the in-frame clones, and not every one. The sample includes almost 65,000 clones, 92% seen only once; the top ten take 2.3%. The data belong to a study of T cell changes during pregnancy in multiple sclerosis. The sample in question was peripheral blood, obtained in the first trimester of pregnancy. This receptor was identified in a female donor with multiple sclerosis, enrolled in a pregnancy study. The J gene is TRBJ2-7, the V gene TRBV11-2; 13 nucleotides line up with TRBD2. The CDR3 region is CASRDTKGLAGPPYEQYF. DNA of the CDR3: TGTGCCAGCAGGGATACCAAGGGACTAGCGGGACCGCCCTACGAGCAGTACTTC.